The rows below give T cell receptor beta chains drawn from one sample of a study of PD-L1 blockade in urothelial cancer. Using immunoSEQ multiplex PCR, the repertoire was profiled, and TCRdb retains in-frame clones only, with some absent. The table shows roughly 40,000 clones, with roughly 92% occurring only once. Sequenced here: PBMCs, sampled around atezolizumab (anti-PD-L1) treatment. The receptors derive from a woman in her fifties or sixties with urothelial cancer. Both conserved end residues are part of each CDR3. The D gene is left open where the match is weak. Size is omitted from some rows. Given values are once, few, many or a class for expanded clones.

J,size,V,D,CDR3,DNA
TRBJ2-3,.,TRBV5-1,TRBD2,CASSLRGLAGADTQYF,TGCGCCAGCAGCCTTCGGGGACTAGCGGGAGCAGATACGCAGTATTTT
TRBJ2-7,.,TRBV6-5,TRBD2,CASSYGLAGYEQYF,TGTGCCAGCAGTTACGGGCTAGCGGGCTACGAGCAGTACTTC
TRBJ2-3,.,TRBV18,TRBD2,CASSPPGGRPTDTQYF,TGTGCCAGCTCACCACCCGGCGGGAGACCCACAGATACGCAGTATTTT
TRBJ1-2,few,TRBV6-1,.,CASSEETAEAYYGYTF,TGTGCCAGCAGTGAAGAAACTGCAGAGGCCTATTATGGCTACACCTTC
TRBJ1-1,.,TRBV10-3,TRBD1,CAISEAGTERWTEAFF,TGTGCCATCAGTGAGGCTGGGACAGAGCGGTGGACTGAAGCTTTCTTT
TRBJ2-2,.,TRBV6-5,TRBD1,CASNARTGNTGELFF,TGTGCCAGCAACGCCCGGACAGGGAACACCGGGGAGCTGTTTTTT
TRBJ2-1,.,TRBV14,.,CASSQALAGRNEQFF,TGTGCCAGCAGCCAAGCTCTAGCCGGTCGGAATGAGCAGTTCTTC
TRBJ2-3,.,TRBV5-8,TRBD2,CASSLGTSARTDTQYF,TGTGCCAGCAGCTTGGGGACTAGCGCACGCACAGATACGCAGTATTTT
TRBJ2-1,.,TRBV27,TRBD2,CASSLLTSGFNEQFF,TGTGCCAGCAGTTTATTGACTAGCGGGTTCAATGAGCAGTTCTTC
TRBJ1-2,.,TRBV11-2,TRBD1,CASSRTGALTNYGYTF,TGTGCCAGCAGCCGGACAGGCGCCTTGACTAACTATGGCTACACCTTC
TRBJ2-1,.,TRBV4-1,TRBD2,CASSQDPSGEGGFEQFF,TGCGCCAGCAGCCAAGATCCTAGCGGAGAAGGAGGATTTGAGCAGTTCTTC
TRBJ2-6,.,TRBV5-1,TRBD1,CATGTAPVSSGANVLTF,TGCGCCACCGGGACAGCTCCGGTCAGCTCTGGGGCCAACGTCCTGACTTTC
TRBJ2-5,.,TRBV28,TRBD2,CASSPASGGQETQYF,TGTGCCAGCAGCCCAGCTAGCGGAGGTCAAGAGACCCAGTACTTC
TRBJ1-1,.,TRBV16,.,CASSQNVGRRGADTEAFF,TGTGCCAGCAGCCAAAACGTGGGACGCAGGGGCGCGGACACTGAAGCTTTCTTT
TRBJ2-2,.,TRBV7-9,.,CASSLGPELFF,TGTGCCAGCAGCTTAGGGCCCGAGCTGTTTTTT
TRBJ2-7,.,TRBV11-2,TRBD2,CASSLGAGGSYYEQYF,TGTGCCAGCAGCTTAGGGGCGGGAGGGTCATACTACGAGCAGTACTTC
TRBJ2-7,once,TRBV10-3,TRBD2,CAISQRETYEQYF,TGTGCCATCAGTCAGCGGGAGACCTACGAGCAGTACTTC
TRBJ2-2,.,TRBV19,.,CASSPRVANTGELFF,TGTGCCAGTAGTCCCCGGGTCGCTAACACCGGGGAGCTGTTTTTT
TRBJ1-2,once,TRBV6-6,TRBD1,CATLPTGTVGYGYTF,TGTGCCACCCTCCCGACAGGGACGGTTGGCTATGGCTACACCTTC
TRBJ2-1,.,TRBV6-5,TRBD2,CASSRGTNSEQFF,TGTGCCAGCAGTCGCGGGACTAATAGTGAGCAGTTCTTC
TRBJ1-1,.,TRBV7-8,.,CASSPWTPNTEAFF,TGTGCCAGCAGCCCCTGGACACCGAACACTGAAGCTTTCTTT
TRBJ2-7,few,TRBV9,TRBD2,CASSSRLAGEGEQYF,TGTGCCAGCAGCTCTCGCCTAGCGGGAGAGGGCGAGCAGTACTTC
TRBJ2-2,.,TRBV4-1,.,CASSLFRQGNTGELFF,TGCGCCAGCAGCCTGTTCAGGCAGGGGAACACCGGGGAGCTGTTTTTT
TRBJ2-2,few,TRBV19,TRBD2,CASSRPGGVTGELFF,TGTGCCAGTAGTCGTCCGGGAGGGGTCACCGGGGAGCTGTTTTTT
TRBJ1-4,.,TRBV11-2,.,CASGGDRYNEKLFF,TGTGCCAGCGGTGGAGACCGCTATAATGAAAAACTGTTTTTT
TRBJ2-1,.,TRBV11-3,TRBD1,CASSQGGQGYNEQFF,TGTGCCAGCAGCCAAGGTGGACAGGGGTACAATGAGCAGTTCTTC
TRBJ2-7,.,TRBV2,TRBD1,CASSEGQGTYEQYF,TGTGCCAGCAGCGAAGGACAGGGGACCTACGAGCAGTACTTC
TRBJ2-7,.,TRBV5-5,.,CASSLVGALGYEQYF,TGTGCCAGCAGCTTGGTGGGGGCGCTAGGCTACGAGCAGTACTTC
TRBJ2-2,.,TRBV7-8,.,CASSPQSGELFF,TGTGCCAGCAGCCCCCAATCCGGGGAGCTGTTTTTT
TRBJ2-5,.,TRBV27,.,CASSFSLASETQYF,TGTGCCAGCAGTTTCAGCCTAGCATCAGAGACCCAGTACTTC
TRBJ2-1,.,TRBV4-1,TRBD2,CASSQGFGRAFFEQFF,TGCGCCAGCAGCCAAGGTTTCGGGAGGGCCTTCTTCGAGCAGTTCTTC
TRBJ2-6,.,TRBV6-1,TRBD1,CASSDQTGGRSGANVLTF,TGTGCCAGCAGTGACCAGACAGGGGGCCGCTCTGGGGCCAACGTCCTGACTTTC
TRBJ2-2,.,TRBV4-1,TRBD1,CASTSRSGTGAVGELFF,TGCGCCAGCACCTCACGATCCGGGACAGGGGCTGTCGGGGAGCTGTTTTTT
TRBJ1-5,.,TRBV7-9,.,CASSSAETEGISQPQHF,TGTGCCAGCAGCTCCGCGGAGACGGAGGGAATTAGCCAGCCCCAGCATTTT
TRBJ2-3,once,TRBV28,.,CASSLRRQDDRDTQYF,TGTGCCAGCAGTTTACGGAGACAGGACGACAGAGATACGCAGTATTTT
TRBJ1-5,.,TRBV30,.,CAWSAGSSSNQPQHF,TGTGCCTGGAGTGCAGGCTCCTCTAGCAATCAGCCCCAGCATTTT
TRBJ1-2,.,TRBV10-3,TRBD1,CAIRRQGLDYGYTF,TGTGCCATCAGGCGACAGGGCCTCGACTATGGCTACACCTTC
TRBJ2-7,.,TRBV13,.,CASSLTGISYEQYF,TGTGCCAGCAGCCTCACAGGTATTTCCTACGAGCAGTACTTC
TRBJ1-3,.,TRBV30,.,CAWSVLGGNTIYF,TGTGCCTGGAGTGTACTCGGTGGAAACACCATATATTTT
TRBJ2-3,.,TRBV7-6,TRBD2,CASSPGLAGVATQYF,TGTGCCAGCAGCCCGGGACTAGCGGGAGTCGCGACGCAGTATTTT
TRBJ2-6,.,TRBV27,TRBD2,CASSFFGLADSGANVLTF,TGTGCCAGCAGTTTCTTCGGACTAGCGGACTCTGGGGCCAACGTCCTGACTTTC
TRBJ2-3,.,TRBV7-9,TRBD2,CASSISGARTDTQYF,TGTGCCAGCAGCATTAGCGGGGCCCGCACAGATACGCAGTATTTT
TRBJ1-5,.,TRBV6-1,TRBD1,CASSDPRTGASNQPQHF,TGTGCCAGCAGTGACCCCCGGACAGGGGCCAGCAATCAGCCCCAGCATTTT
TRBJ2-1,.,TRBV6-4,TRBD2,CASPRPSGREPRRLEQFF,TGTGCCAGTCCCCGGCCTAGCGGGAGGGAACCCCGCCGTCTTGAGCAGTTCTTC
TRBJ1-1,.,TRBV5-8,.,CASRRRVSEAFF,TGTGCCAGCAGGAGGCGGGTCTCTGAAGCTTTCTTT
TRBJ2-2,.,TRBV2,.,CASSEEGVPGELFF,TGTGCCAGCAGTGAGGAAGGGGTCCCCGGGGAGCTGTTTTTT
TRBJ2-5,.,TRBV6-1,TRBD2,CASSELAGYQETQYF,TGTGCCAGCAGCGAACTAGCGGGGTACCAAGAGACCCAGTACTTC
TRBJ2-5,.,TRBV11-2,.,CASSLVVRQETQYF,TGTGCCAGCAGCTTAGTTGTCAGGCAAGAGACCCAGTACTTC
TRBJ2-1,.,TRBV2,.,CASSAISRDNEQFF,TGTGCCAGCAGTGCTATTAGCCGAGACAATGAGCAGTTCTTC
TRBJ1-5,.,TRBV19,.,CASTVGGASNQPQHF,TGTGCCAGTACCGTTGGGGGGGCAAGCAATCAGCCCCAGCATTTT
TRBJ2-7,once,TRBV18,TRBD1,CASSPPQQGSSYEQYF,TGTGCCAGCTCACCACCCCAACAGGGGAGCTCCTACGAGCAGTACTTC
TRBJ2-6,.,TRBV7-9,.,CASSLRGGAGANVLTF,TGTGCCAGCAGCTTAAGGGGGGGGGCTGGGGCCAACGTCCTGACTTTC
TRBJ2-7,.,TRBV2,TRBD2,CASSEGAGSGNPYEQYF,TGTGCCAGCAGTGAAGGTGCTGGGAGCGGGAACCCCTACGAGCAGTACTTC
TRBJ1-2,.,TRBV6-6,TRBD1,CASSYPLDRVDGYTF,TGTGCCAGCAGTTACCCCTTGGACAGGGTGGATGGCTACACCTTC
TRBJ2-1,.,TRBV6-1,TRBD2,CASSEVGTSGNQFF,TGTGCCAGCAGTGAAGTGGGGACTAGCGGGAATCAGTTCTTC
TRBJ2-3,.,TRBV5-1,.,CASSLDTTDTQYF,TGCGCCAGCAGCTTGGACACCACAGATACGCAGTATTTT
TRBJ1-1,.,TRBV5-1,TRBD1,CASSLETGQGGSEAFF,TGCGCCAGCAGCTTGGAGACGGGACAGGGTGGTTCTGAAGCTTTCTTT
TRBJ2-1,.,TRBV9,TRBD2,CASSVLGLAEDNEQFF,TGTGCCAGCAGCGTTTTGGGACTAGCGGAAGACAATGAGCAGTTCTTC
TRBJ2-1,.,TRBV7-3,TRBD2,CASSLVLAGNNEQFF,TGTGCCAGCAGCTTAGTACTAGCGGGAAACAATGAGCAGTTCTTC
TRBJ2-1,.,TRBV10-3,.,CAISVYSSEQFF,TGTGCCATCTCGGTTTATAGCAGTGAGCAGTTCTTC